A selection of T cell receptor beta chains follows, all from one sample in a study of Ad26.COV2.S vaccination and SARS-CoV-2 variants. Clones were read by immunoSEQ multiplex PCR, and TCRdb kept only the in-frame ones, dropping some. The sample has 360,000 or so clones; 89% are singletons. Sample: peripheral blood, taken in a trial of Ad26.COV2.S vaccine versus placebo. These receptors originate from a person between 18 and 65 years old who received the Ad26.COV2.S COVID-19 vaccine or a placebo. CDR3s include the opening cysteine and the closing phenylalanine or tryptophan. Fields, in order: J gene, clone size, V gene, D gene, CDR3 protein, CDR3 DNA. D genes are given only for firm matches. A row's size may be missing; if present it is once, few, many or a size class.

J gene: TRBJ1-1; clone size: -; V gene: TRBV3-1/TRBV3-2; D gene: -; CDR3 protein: CASSQLTGSTEAFF; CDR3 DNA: TGTGCCAGCAGCCAATTAACGGGGAGCACTGAAGCTTTCTTT
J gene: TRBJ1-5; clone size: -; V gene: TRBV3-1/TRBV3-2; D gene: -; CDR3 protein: CASSQYNNQPQHF; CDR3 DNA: TGTGCCAGCAGCCAGTACAACAATCAGCCCCAGCATTTT
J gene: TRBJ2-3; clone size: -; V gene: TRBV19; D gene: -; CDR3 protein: CASSDRTDTQYF; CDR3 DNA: TGTGCCAGTAGTGACCGCACAGATACGCAGTATTTT
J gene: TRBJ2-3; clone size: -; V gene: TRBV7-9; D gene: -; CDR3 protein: CASSRGTYTDTQYF; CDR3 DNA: TGTGCCAGCAGCCGAGGGACCTACACAGATACGCAGTATTTT
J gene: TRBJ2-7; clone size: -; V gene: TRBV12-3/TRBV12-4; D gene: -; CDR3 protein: CASSLGDLYEQYF; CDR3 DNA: TGTGCCAGCAGTTTAGGGGACCTCTACGAGCAGTACTTC
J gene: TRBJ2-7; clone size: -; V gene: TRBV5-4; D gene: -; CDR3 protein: CASSARDKSYEQYF; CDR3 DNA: TGTGCCAGCAGCGCCCGGGACAAGTCCTACGAGCAGTACTTC
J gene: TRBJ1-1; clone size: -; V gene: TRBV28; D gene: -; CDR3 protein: CASSTGEAGTEAFF; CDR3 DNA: TGTGCCAGCAGTACGGGGGAGGCCGGCACTGAAGCTTTCTTT
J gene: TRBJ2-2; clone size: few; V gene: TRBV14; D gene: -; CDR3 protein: CASSLDPRGELFF; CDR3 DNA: TGTGCCAGCAGCCTCGACCCCCGCGGGGAGCTGTTTTTT
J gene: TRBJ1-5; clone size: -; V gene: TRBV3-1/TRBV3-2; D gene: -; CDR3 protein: CASSQRGGPNQPQHF; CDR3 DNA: TGTGCCAGCAGCCAGAGAGGGGGTCCCAATCAGCCCCAGCATTTT
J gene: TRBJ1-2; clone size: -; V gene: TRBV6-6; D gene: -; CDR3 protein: CASSYSTVIYGYTF; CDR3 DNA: TGTGCCAGCAGTTATTCGACAGTCATCTATGGCTACACCTTC
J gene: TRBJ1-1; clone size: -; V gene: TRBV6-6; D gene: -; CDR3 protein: CASSYNPSTEAFF; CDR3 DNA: TGTGCCAGCAGTTACAACCCTTCCACTGAAGCTTTCTTT
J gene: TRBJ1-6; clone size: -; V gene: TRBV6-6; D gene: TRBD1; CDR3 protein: CASSPRTGSNSPLHF; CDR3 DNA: TGTGCCAGCAGTCCGAGGACAGGGTCTAATTCACCCCTCCACTTT
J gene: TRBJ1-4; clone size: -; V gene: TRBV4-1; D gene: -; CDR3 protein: CASSQVGLPNEKLFF; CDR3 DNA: TGCGCCAGCAGCCAAGTAGGGCTGCCGAATGAAAAACTGTTTTTT
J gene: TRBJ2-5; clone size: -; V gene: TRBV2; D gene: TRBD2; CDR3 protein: CASSGASGAYQETQYF; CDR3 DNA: TGTGCCAGCAGTGGGGCTAGCGGTGCGTACCAAGAGACCCAGTACTTC
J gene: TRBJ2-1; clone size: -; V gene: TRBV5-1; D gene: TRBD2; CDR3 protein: CASSYRTSGYNEQFF; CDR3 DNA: TGCGCCAGCAGCTACCGGACTAGCGGCTACAATGAGCAGTTCTTC
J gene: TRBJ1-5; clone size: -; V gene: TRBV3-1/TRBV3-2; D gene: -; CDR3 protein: CASSQDSGFNQPQHF; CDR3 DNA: TGTGCCAGCAGCCAAGATAGCGGATTCAATCAGCCCCAGCATTTT
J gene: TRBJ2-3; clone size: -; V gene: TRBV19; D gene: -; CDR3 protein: CASSPGGWRTDTQYF; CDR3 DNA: TGTGCCAGTAGTCCAGGCGGCTGGCGGACAGATACGCAGTATTTT
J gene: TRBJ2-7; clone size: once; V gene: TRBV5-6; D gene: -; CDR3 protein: CASSIAGSYEQYF; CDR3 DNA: TGTGCCAGCAGCATTGCAGGTTCCTACGAGCAGTACTTC
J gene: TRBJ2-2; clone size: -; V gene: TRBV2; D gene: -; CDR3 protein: CASSEMGQENTGELFF; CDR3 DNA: TGTGCCAGCAGTGAAATGGGACAAGAGAACACCGGGGAGCTGTTTTTT
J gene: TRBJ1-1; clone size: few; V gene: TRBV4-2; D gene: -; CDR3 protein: CASSTQGGGTEAFF; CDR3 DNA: TGTGCCAGCAGCACCCAGGGAGGCGGCACTGAAGCTTTCTTT